This is a list of T cell receptor beta chains from one sample in a study of tumor-infiltrating lymphocytes in localized non-small cell lung cancer. The protocol was immunoSEQ multiplex PCR, while the TCRdb copy is restricted to in-frame clones and leaves out a portion. The sample lists over 14,000 clones, about four fifths occurring once. The specimen was lung tumor tissue. All receptors come from a human donor with non-small cell lung cancer. The conserved cysteine and the conserved F or W are not part of the CDR3 here.

V	J	CDR3
TRBV27	TRBJ2-3	ASRILAGGSTDTQY
TRBV6-5	TRBJ1-2	ASSYNYGYT
TRBV5-6	TRBJ2-5	ASSLVASGQETQY
TRBV7-8	TRBJ1-2	ASSLVASVQGIGGYGYT
TRBV4-1	TRBJ2-4	ASSQTVLAKNIQY
TRBV5-6	TRBJ2-2	ASSLAGAYSGELF
TRBV18	TRBJ2-7	ASARDTVYEQY
TRBV7-4	TRBJ1-5	ASRGDRYQPQH
TRBV11-3	TRBJ2-7	ASSLVGGESSYEQY
TRBV4-3	TRBJ2-7	ASSRGLTDAYEQY
TRBV5-5	TRBJ2-2	ASRGQTNTGELF
TRBV18	TRBJ2-1	ASSPFLGEQF
TRBV28	TRBJ1-2	ASTSGGGYGYT
TRBV9	TRBJ2-1	ASNVGLAGGEQF
TRBV6-5	TRBJ1-3	ASSYSPGGNTIY
TRBV11-3	TRBJ1-1	ASSLKTGSTEAF
TRBV7-2	TRBJ2-5	ASSLVAGDETQY
TRBV29-1	TRBJ2-3	SVGQKLAGVTDTQY
TRBV11-3	TRBJ1-1	ASSLVYGGLNTEAF
TRBV6-1	TRBJ2-1	ASSQTGGGNEQF
TRBV30	TRBJ2-7	AWHPIV
TRBV19	TRBJ2-7	ASSISSGGRQNYEQY
TRBV7-6	TRBJ2-2	ASSLFGSGELF
TRBV6-6	TRBJ1-1	ASSYNQNTEAF
TRBV4-2	TRBJ2-1	ASSQMTSGSFNEQF
TRBV10-1	TRBJ2-5	ASSEGLAQETQY
TRBV5-1	TRBJ2-5	ASSLGTGKGETQY
TRBV7-2	TRBJ2-2	ASSLAQNTGELF
TRBV30	TRBJ2-3	AWRAVTDTQY
TRBV6-5	TRBJ2-3	ASHLAGGSTDTQY
TRBV4-2	TRBJ2-1	ASSQPQGDNEQF
TRBV7-2	TRBJ2-2	ASSLRSSERANTGELF